This TCR beta chain comes out of a study of T cell responses to AZD1222 COVID-19 vaccine. The germline CDR1 and CDR2 sequences are LNHNV and YYDKDF (reference sequence). Trimming stripped 0 bases from V and 8 bases from J, with 10 bases between. The CDR3 length is 14 residues. Study results and limitations: White British donors predominated, females outnumbered males, and clonal diversity was possibly underestimated.

The protocol was immunoSEQ multiplex PCR, while the TCRdb copy is restricted to in-frame clones and leaves out a portion. The table has around 75,000 clones, approximately 85% seen once. On this clone: Its specificity is not known.

The sample was peripheral blood, taken on day 0 of AZD1222 vaccination. This rearrangement joins TRBV15 to TRBJ1-4; D is unclear. The clonotype comes from an adult in good health. The CDR3: CATSRERAGEKLFF. In DNA form, the CDR3 reads TGTGCCACCAGCAGAGAGAGGGCGGGAGAAAAACTGTTTTTT. Complete variable domain (other parts from reference TRBV15 and TRBJ1-4): DAMVIQNPRYQVTQFGKPVTLSCSQTLNHNVMYWYQQKSSQAPKLLFHYYDKDFNNEADTPDNFQSRRPNTSFCFLDIRSPGLGDTAMYLCATSRERAGEKLFFGSGTQLSVL.